These 24 T cell receptor beta chains share one sample of origin, sequenced in a study of metastatic and nonmetastatic thyroid tumors. Thyroid surgery was performed in patients who had received no treatment beforehand. Via MiXCR, TCRdb re-called the PCR reads. This sample has roughly 8,000 clones, with 26% found just once. Source material: adjacent normal tissue. The source of these receptors is a female donor with papillary thyroid cancer or a benign thyroid nodule (not recorded which). Some clones in this sample may be carry-over from other donors' samples.

The rearrangement links TRBV2 to TRBJ1-1; D is perhaps TRBD1 (5 bases). CDR3 length: 14 amino acids. V was cut by 8 bases and J by 5 bases, with 18 bases left in between. The germline CDR1 and CDR2 sequences are SNHLY and FYNNEI. CDR3 amino acids: CASLSGTLQTEAFF. In nucleotides, the CDR3 is TGTGCCAGCCTAAGCGGGACCCTACAGACTGAAGCTTTCTTT.

This clone is medium-sized (0.01 to 0.1%). This sequence joins TRBV7-6 and TRBJ2-5; tentatively, D is TRBD1 (6 bases). V was clipped by 4 bases and J by 3 bases, with 6 bases between them. This CDR3 is 12 amino acids long. The germline gives CDR1 SGHVS, CDR2 FNYEAQ. This CDR3 is CASSYREETQYF. Here the CDR3 DNA reads TGTGCCAGCAGCTACAGGGAAGAGACCCAGTACTTC.

J is TRBJ2-3 and V is TRBV9, with 10 positions matching TRBD2. The CDR3 contains 16 residues. The germline CDR1 and CDR2 sequences are SGDLS and YYNGEE. V was clipped by 0 bases and J by 7 bases; unmatched bases: 8. The CDR3 spells CASSVVERGGRNTQYF. The CDR3 DNA reads TGTGCCAGCAGCGTAGTTGAGCGGGGGGGCCGGAATACGCAGTATTTT.

This clone was picked up a small number of times. The chain is built from TRBV5-8 and TRBJ1-2; no clear D. The V end was cut by 0 bases, the J end by 5 bases, with 11 bases between. CDR1 and CDR2 (germline): SGHTS, YDEGEE. The CDR3 loop spans 14 amino acids. Here the CDR3 DNA reads TGTGCCAGCAGCTTGGGCGGGGTTCGGTATGGCTACACCTTC. This sequence encodes CASSLGGVRYGYTF. The complete variable domain, with remaining parts taken from reference TRBV5-8 and TRBJ1-2, reads EAGVTQSPTHLIKTRGQQATLRCSPISGHTSVYWYQQALGLGLQFLLWYDEGEERNRGNFPPRFSGRQFPNYSSELNVNALELEDSALYLCASSLGGVRYGYTFGSGTRLTVV.

This clone is medium-sized. V is TRBV7-2 and J is TRBJ2-3; the D gene is possibly TRBD2 (7 bases). Germline CDR1 and CDR2: SGHTA and FQGNSA. With 1 base removed from V and 1 base from J, the gap between germline ends came to 15 bases. This CDR3 comprises 17 residues. The CDR3 coding sequence is TGTGCCAGCAGCTTAGGGGCAAGAGGGGGGGGCACAGATACGCAGTATTTT. Protein product: CASSLGARGGGTDTQYF.

This clone was counted between two and nine times. The gene calls are TRBV28 and TRBJ2-1; TRBD1 aligns across 9 bases. Germline-derived CDR1 and CDR2 are MDHEN and SYDVKM. V shed 4 bases, J shed 3 bases, and the junction held 4 bases outside the gene matches. The CDR3 is made up of 15 amino acids. The CDR3 region is CASSYGTGRYNEQFF. CDR3 nucleotides: TGTGCCAGCAGTTATGGGACAGGGCGCTACAATGAGCAGTTCTTC.

This clone was observed a few times. The chain is built from TRBV28 and TRBJ2-5, with TRBD2 matching 7 bases. This CDR3 region has 15 residues. Unmatched junction bases numbered 4, after V lost 2 bases and J lost 1 base. CDR1 is MDHEN, CDR2 SYDVKM, per germline. The CDR3 here is CASSLSGGSQETQYF. The CDR3, as DNA: TGTGCCAGCAGTTTAAGTGGCGGGAGCCAAGAGACCCAGTACTTC.

This clone was detected many times. The chain has TRBV30 and TRBJ2-1; 9 bases line up with TRBD1. The CDR3 runs to 14 residues. J gave up 7 bases and V 5 bases, and 9 bases lay outside the gene matches. Germline V gene sequence: CDR1 GTSNPN, CDR2 SVGIG (reference sequence). The CDR3 region has the DNA TGTGCCTGGGAAACAGGGGGCATAGGGAATGAGCAGTTCTTC. Amino acids: CAWETGGIGNEQFF. Variable domain in full (rest from reference TRBV30 and TRBJ2-1): SQTIHQWPATLVQPVGSPLSLECTVEGTSNPNLYWYRQAAGRGLQLLFYSVGIGQISSEVPQNLSASRPQDRQFILSSKKLLLSDSGFYLCAWETGGIGNEQFFGPGTRLTVL.

This clone was observed a few times. The chain is built from TRBV6-5 and TRBJ1-3; D uncertain. The V gene's germline CDR1 is MNHEY and CDR2 SVGAGI. The ends were cut back, 0 bases at V and 1 base at J, with 7 bases in the middle. The CDR3 extends over 15 amino acids. DNA for the CDR3: TGTGCCAGCAGTTACTCGGGAGGGTCTGGAAACACCATATATTTT. Its translation is CASSYSGGSGNTIYF.

This chain connects TRBV11-2 to TRBJ1-1; D gene unclear. The germline gives CDR1 SGHAT, CDR2 FQNNGV. V gave up 5 bases and J gave up 3 bases, with 7 bases separating them. The CDR3 spans 12 residues. CDR3 coding DNA: TGTGCCAGCAGCCCCACCTACACTGAAGCTTTCTTT. Translation: CASSPTYTEAFF. The full variable domain, with the rest looked up from reference TRBV11-2 and TRBJ1-1, is EAGVAQSPRYKIIEKRQSVAFWCNPISGHATLYWYQQILGQGPKLLIQFQNNGVVDDSQLPKDRFSAERLKGVDSTLKIQPAKLEDSAVYLCASSPTYTEAFFGQGTRLTVV.

The chain employs TRBV7-8 and TRBJ2-3; 12 bases fit TRBD2. There are 16 residues in the CDR3. Looked up from germline, CDR1 is SGHVS and CDR2 is FQNEAQ. Losses at the gene ends were 3 bases for V and 11 bases for J; bases not matched to a gene: 12. Here the CDR3 DNA reads TGTGCCAGCAGCTTGACTAGCGGGAGACTCGTGATGGGGCAGTATTTT. This codes for CASSLTSGRLVMGQYF.

By share, this clone counts as medium-sized (0.01 to 0.1%). The DNA for the CDR3 is TGTGCCAGCAGCTTGACCGGGTCCAACTATGGCTACACCTTC. It specifies CASSLTGSNYGYTF. V is TRBV5-5 and J is TRBJ1-2; D gene unclear. The CDR3 covers 14 residues. With 1 base removed from V and 2 bases from J, the gap between germline ends came to 9 bases. Germline loops: CDR1 SGHKS, CDR2 YYEKEE (reference sequence).

V is TRBV11-1 and J is TRBJ2-2; tentatively, D is TRBD2 (6 bases). In germline, CDR1 is SGHAT, CDR2 FQDESV (reference sequence). V lost 5 bases to trimming and J lost 4 bases, with 17 bases between them. CDR3 length equals 16 residues. CDR3 DNA: TGTGCCAGCAGCCCTCAGACTAGTACGGGCACCGGGGAGCTGTTTTTT. Its protein product is CASSPQTSTGTGELFF.

V is TRBV30 and J is TRBJ2-7, with D maybe TRBD1 (6 bases). From germline, CDR1 is GTSNPN and CDR2 SVGIG (reference sequence). Deletions cut 5 bases from V and 4 bases from J, with 18 bases between. CDR3 length equals 14 residues. The DNA of the CDR3 is TGTGCCTGGGAAAGAGGAACAGGGAGTTACGAGCAGTACTTC. Translated: CAWERGTGSYEQYF.

By its share, this clone is medium-sized (0.01 to 0.1%). This rearrangement joins TRBV30 to TRBJ1-2, with 11 positions matching TRBD1. The CDR3 is made up of 16 amino acids. The ends lost 7 bases at V and 5 bases at J; junction bases unmatched: 15. The germline V gene has CDR1 GTSNPN and CDR2 SVGIG (reference sequence). CDR3 residues: CAFSGTGTGGRYGYTF. The CDR3 DNA sequence: TGTGCCTTCTCCGGCACCGGGACAGGGGGACGTTATGGCTACACCTTC. The variable domain in full, with the rest retrieved from reference TRBV30 and TRBJ1-2, is SQTIHQWPATLVQPVGSPLSLECTVEGTSNPNLYWYRQAAGRGLQLLFYSVGIGQISSEVPQNLSASRPQDRQFILSSKKLLLSDSGFYLCAFSGTGTGGRYGYTFGSGTRLTVV.

This clone is classed as medium-sized. The rearrangement uses TRBV11-2 and TRBJ2-7; no definite D call. V was shortened by 2 bases and J by 0 bases, with 8 bases between the two germline ends. From germline, CDR1 is SGHAT and CDR2 FQNNGV. The length of the CDR3 is 14 residues. The CDR3 loop reads CASSLYTLSYEQYF. The CDR3 region has the DNA TGTGCCAGCAGCTTATACACCCTCTCCTACGAGCAGTACTTC. Supplemented by reference TRBV11-2 and TRBJ2-7, the full variable domain reads EAGVAQSPRYKIIEKRQSVAFWCNPISGHATLYWYQQILGQGPKLLIQFQNNGVVDDSQLPKDRFSAERLKGVDSTLKIQPAKLEDSAVYLCASSLYTLSYEQYFGPGTRLTVT.

In its sample, this clone is medium-sized. The V and J genes are TRBV24-1 and TRBJ1-1, with D possibly matching TRBD1 (5 bases). Germline CDR1 is KGHDR and CDR2 is SFDVKD. The CDR3 totals 14 residues. Trimming removed 10 bases at V and 11 bases at J, with 25 bases between. The CDR3 loop is CATQSQDESSGAFF. The CDR3 bases are TGTGCCACTCAATCACAGGATGAATCGTCTGGCGCTTTCTTT.

This clone showed up many times. CDR3 sequence (DNA): TGCAGCGTTGTAGGTGCCGGAAACACCATATATTTT. Translating it yields CSVVGAGNTIYF. The chain couples TRBV29-1 to TRBJ1-3, with D hard to call. The germline V gene has CDR1 SQVTM and CDR2 ANQGSEA. CDR3 length: 12 amino acids. The V end lost 4 bases, the J end lost 4 bases, and 8 bases lay between the germline ends.

About this clone: The same CDR3 can be traced to other DNA sequences in this sample. The chain links TRBV11-2 to TRBJ1-2; 9 bases agree with TRBD1. Germline V gives CDR1 SGHAT, CDR2 FQNNGV. There are 16 residues in the CDR3. Losses at the gene ends were 2 bases for V and 6 bases for J; bases not matched to a gene: 10. CDR3 sequence: CASSLQRDRALHGYTF. The CDR3 DNA is TGTGCCAGCAGCTTACAACGGGACAGGGCGTTGCATGGCTACACCTTC. The variable domain in full, with the rest retrieved from reference TRBV11-2 and TRBJ1-2, is EAGVAQSPRYKIIEKRQSVAFWCNPISGHATLYWYQQILGQGPKLLIQFQNNGVVDDSQLPKDRFSAERLKGVDSTLKIQPAKLEDSAVYLCASSLQRDRALHGYTFGSGTRLTVV.

Comment on this clone: A much larger clonotype is one base distant, so this may be a read error. The sample carries other DNA sequences with the same CDR3. The chain carries TRBV6-1 and TRBJ2-1, with 7 bases that match TRBD2. Germline values: CDR1 MNHNS, CDR2 SASEGT. After removal of 3 bases from V and 5 bases from J, the junction contained 7 bases not matched to a gene. The CDR3 length is 15 residues. In DNA form, the CDR3 reads TGTGCCAGCAGTGAGTGGGCTAGCGGACACAATGAGCAGTTCTTC. Translation gives CASSEWASGHNEQFF.

This clone came up a few times. The V and J genes are TRBV12-3 or TRBV12-4 and TRBJ1-2; the D is unclear. The V end was cut by 6 bases, the J end by 6 bases, with 14 bases between. This CDR3 is 13 amino acids long. CDR3 region: CASSQHLIDGYTF. Written as DNA, the CDR3 is TGTGCCAGCAGCCAACACCTAATCGATGGCTACACCTTC.

The table lists this clone with a few counts. The chain combines TRBV11-1 with TRBJ1-1; 10 bases are a match to TRBD1. The CDR3 extends over 15 amino acids. Germline assignment: CDR1 SGHAT and CDR2 FQDESV (reference sequence). V dropped 5 bases and J dropped 4; count of bases not matched to a gene: 7. The CDR3 protein is CASSLRQGAVTEAFF. CDR3 DNA sequence: TGTGCCAGCAGCCTCCGACAGGGGGCGGTCACTGAAGCTTTCTTT.

This clone is labeled as medium-sized (0.01 to 0.1%). The chain links TRBV2 to TRBJ1-4, with D unresolved. The V end lost 3 bases, the J end lost 8 bases, and 7 bases lay between the germline ends. Germline V gives CDR1 SNHLY, CDR2 FYNNEI. The CDR3 has 12 amino acids. CDR3 sequence (DNA): TGTGCCAGCAGTGAGGCGGGAGAAAAACTGTTTTTT. It specifies CASSEAGEKLFF.

By frequency in the sample, this clone is medium-sized. The CDR3 sequence: CASSSGQWGVHNSPLHF. CDR3 DNA: TGTGCCAGCAGTTCAGGACAGTGGGGGGTTCATAATTCACCCCTCCACTTT. The chain links TRBV27 to TRBJ1-6; perhaps TRBD1 as D (6 bases). V was shortened by 4 bases and J by 5 bases, with 18 bases between the two germline ends. The CDR3 loop spans 17 amino acids. Germline V CDR1 and CDR2: MNHEY, SMNVEV (reference sequence).